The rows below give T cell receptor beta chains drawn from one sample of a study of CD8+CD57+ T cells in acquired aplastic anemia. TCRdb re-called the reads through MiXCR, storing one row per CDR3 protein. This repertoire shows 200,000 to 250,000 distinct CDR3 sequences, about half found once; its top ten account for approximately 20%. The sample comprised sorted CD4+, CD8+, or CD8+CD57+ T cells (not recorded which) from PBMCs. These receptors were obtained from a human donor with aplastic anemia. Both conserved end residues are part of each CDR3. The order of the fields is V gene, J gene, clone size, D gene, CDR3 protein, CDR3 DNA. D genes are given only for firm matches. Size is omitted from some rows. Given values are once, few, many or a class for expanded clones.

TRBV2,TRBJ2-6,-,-,CASSVGQGPVSGANVLTF,TGTGCCAGCAGTGTAGGTCAGGGCCCGGTTTCTGGGGCCAACGTCCTGACTTTC
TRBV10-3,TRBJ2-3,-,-,CATSPTGDTDTQYF,TGTGCCACTTCTCCTACGGGTGACACAGATACGCAGTATTTT
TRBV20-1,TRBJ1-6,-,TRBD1,CSARQGGNSPLHF,TGCAGTGCAAGACAGGGAGGGAATTCACCCCTCCACTTT
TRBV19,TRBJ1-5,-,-,CASTEETGPQHF,TGTGCCAGTACAGAGGAGACAGGGCCCCAGCATTTT
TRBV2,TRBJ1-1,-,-,CASSKRTVNTEAFF,TGTGCCAGCAGTAAAAGGACAGTCAACACTGAAGCTTTCTTT
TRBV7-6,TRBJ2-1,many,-,CASSLGQGRVNEQFF,TGTGCCAGCAGCTTGGGGCAGGGGAGGGTCAATGAGCAGTTCTTC
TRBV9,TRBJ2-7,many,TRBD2,CASSVGGGFSYEQYF,TGTGCCAGCAGCGTCGGGGGGGGGTTCTCCTACGAGCAGTACTTC
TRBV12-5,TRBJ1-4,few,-,CASGIGPTTNEKLFF,TGTGCTAGTGGGATCGGGCCGACAACTAATGAAAAACTGTTTTTT
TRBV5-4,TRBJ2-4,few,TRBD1,CASSLGGQGLNIQYF,TGTGCCAGCAGCTTGGGGGGACAGGGCCTAAACATTCAGTACTTC
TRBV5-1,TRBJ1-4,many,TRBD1,CASSETTGLTNEKLFF,TGCGCCAGCAGCGAAACGACAGGGCTAACTAATGAAAAACTGTTTTTT
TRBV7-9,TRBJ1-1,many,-,CASSQGPQRTEAFF,TGTGCCAGCAGCCAGGGACCGCAGCGGACTGAAGCTTTCTTT
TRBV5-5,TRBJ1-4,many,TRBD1,CASRRGQGGEKLFF,TGTGCCAGCAGGAGAGGACAGGGAGGTGAAAAACTGTTTTTT
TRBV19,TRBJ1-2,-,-,CASTLQGRDGYTF,TGTGCCAGTACCTTACAGGGTCGAGATGGCTACACCTTC
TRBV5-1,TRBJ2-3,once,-,CASSLAPGRTDTQYF,TGTGCCAGCAGCTTGGCCCCAGGGCGCACAGATACGCAGTATTTT
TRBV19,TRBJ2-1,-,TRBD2,CASSRTSDSNEQFF,TGTGCCAGTAGTAGGACTAGCGATTCCAATGAGCAGTTCTTC
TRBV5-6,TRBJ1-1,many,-,CASSRRSLNTEAFF,TGTGCCAGCAGCCGCCGGAGTTTGAACACTGAAGCTTTCTTT
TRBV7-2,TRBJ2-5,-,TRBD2,CASSPWGSGGSGETQYF,TGTGCCAGCAGTCCCTGGGGTAGCGGGGGGAGTGGGGAGACCCAGTACTTC
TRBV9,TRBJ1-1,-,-,CASSVGPGRVTEAFF,TGTGCCAGCAGCGTAGGACCGGGAAGAGTCACTGAAGCTTTCTTT
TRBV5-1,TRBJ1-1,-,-,CASSQYGTLNTEAFF,TGCGCCAGCAGCCAGTACGGGACGCTTAACACTGAAGCTTTCTTT
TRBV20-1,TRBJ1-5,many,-,CSASSGGNQPQHF,TGCAGTGCTAGTTCAGGGGGCAATCAGCCCCAGCATTTT
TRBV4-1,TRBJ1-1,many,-,CASSQDPGPEGTEAFF,TGCGCCAGCAGCCAAGATCCGGGCCCGGAAGGAACTGAAGCTTTCTTT
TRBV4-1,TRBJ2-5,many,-,CASSQVWESRGQETQYF,TGCGCCAGCAGCCAAGTCTGGGAATCCCGGGGGCAAGAGACCCAGTACTTC
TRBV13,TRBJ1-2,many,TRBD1,CASSRNRGHGYTF,TGTGCCAGCAGCAGGAACAGGGGTCATGGCTACACCTTC
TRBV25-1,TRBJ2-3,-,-,CASSDTPGSDTQYF,TGTGCCAGTAGTGATACCCCAGGGTCAGATACGCAGTATTTT
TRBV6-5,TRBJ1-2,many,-,CASSSPGRGYGYTF,TGTGCCAGCAGCAGTCCGGGACGCGGCTATGGCTACACCTTC
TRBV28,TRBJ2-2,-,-,CASGALVVNTGELFF,TGTGCCAGCGGGGCATTGGTCGTCAACACCGGGGAGCTGTTTTTT
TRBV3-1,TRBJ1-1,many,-,CASSQAFGDTEAFF,TGTGCCAGCAGCCAAGCTTTCGGGGACACTGAAGCTTTCTTT
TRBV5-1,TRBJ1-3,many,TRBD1,CARGTGGGNTIYF,TGCGCCAGGGGGACAGGGGGAGGAAACACCATATATTTT